Below, 21 T cell receptor beta chains from the same sample are listed, as sequenced in a study of T cell clonotyping in hematopoietic cell transplantation. TCRdb's copy holds only in-frame clones and misses some; the assay was immunoSEQ multiplex PCR. In the table there are approximately 20,000 clones, under 85% of which are singletons. Sequencing was carried out using peripheral blood mononuclear cells. The receptors derive from a man in his 60s in good health. Some clones in this sample may be carry-over from other donors' samples.

V usage is TRBV21-1 and J usage is TRBJ2-4; TRBD2 was called by the table and not checked on the DNA. TRBV21-1 is assigned pseudogene status. This CDR3 contains 16 residues. The CDR3 protein is CASSDGAGEGKNIQYF. Written as DNA, the CDR3 is TGTGCCAGCAGCGACGGAGCGGGAGAGGGCAAAAACATTCAGTACTTC.

This clone was seen just once. The V call is TRBV7-6, the J call TRBJ2-3; D may be TRBD2 (6 bases). This CDR3 has 16 residues. The ends were cut back, 5 bases at V and 1 base at J, with 16 bases in the middle. Germline values: CDR1 SGHVS, CDR2 FNYEAQ. The CDR3 loop is CASSPFGGLGTDTQYF. The CDR3 nucleotides read TGTGCCAGCAGCCCGTTTGGGGGACTTGGCACAGATACGCAGTATTTT.

The genes are TRBV27 and TRBJ2-7; D might be TRBD1 (6 bases). Germline CDR1 MNHEY, CDR2 SMNVEV (reference sequence). V was trimmed by 3 bases and J by 6 bases, leaving 9 bases between them. The CDR3 sequence is 12 residues long. The CDR3 sequence is CASSFQGSEQYF. The CDR3 region has the DNA TGTGCCAGCAGTTTCCAGGGGAGCGAGCAGTACTTC.

The rearrangement uses TRBV30 and TRBJ2-7; no reliable D call. Per germline, CDR1 GTSNPN and CDR2 SVGIG (reference sequence). This CDR3 comprises 11 residues. V lost 4 bases and J lost 3, with 7 bases in between. CDR3 residues: CAWTPGYEQYF. The CDR3 DNA reads TGTGCCTGGACCCCAGGCTACGAGCAGTACTTC.

This clone was detected only once. The chain employs TRBV19 and TRBJ2-2; maybe TRBD1 (6 bases). Trimming cost V 6 bases and J 0 bases, with 11 bases left between them. The CDR3 consists of 15 residues. CDR1 is LNHDA, CDR2 SQIVND, per germline (reference sequence). Here the CDR3 DNA reads TGTGCCAGTAGGAGAACAGGGTCGAACACCGGGGAGCTGTTTTTT. The encoded protein is CASRRTGSNTGELFF.

This sequence joins TRBV4-3 and TRBJ1-5, with unresolved D. The CDR3 spans 14 residues. Trimming cost V 0 bases and J 7 bases, with 10 bases left between them. The germline CDR1 and CDR2 sequences are LGHNA and YSLEER. The CDR3 DNA follows: TGCGCCAGCAGCCAAGATCTGGTACAGCAGCCCCAGCATTTT. It is translated as CASSQDLVQQPQHF.

V gene TRBV6-6 combines with J gene TRBJ2-7; no clear D gene. Germline V gives CDR1 MNHNY, CDR2 SVGAGI (reference sequence). This CDR3 comprises 12 residues. V lost 0 bases and J lost 5, with 5 bases in between. The CDR3 DNA is TGTGCCAGCAGTTACTCGAAACACGAGCAGTACTTC. It encodes CASSYSKHEQYF.

The chain employs TRBV28 and TRBJ2-7; D possibly corresponds to TRBD1 (6 bases). The germline V gene encodes CDR1 MDHEN and CDR2 SYDVKM. The CDR3 length is 13 residues. Trimming removed 6 bases from V and 1 base from J, with 10 bases in between. Written as DNA, the CDR3 is TGTGCCAGCAGACGTCAGGGGTCCTACGAGCAGTACTTC. Protein: CASRRQGSYEQYF. The full variable domain, completed using reference TRBV28 and TRBJ2-7, is DVKVTQSSRYLVKRTGEKVFLECVQDMDHENMFWYRQDPGLGLRLIYFSYDVKMKEKGDIPEGYSVSREKKERFSLILESASTNQTSMYLCASRRQGSYEQYFGPGTRLTVT.

CDR3 DNA sequence: TGTGCCAGTACCACCAGGGAGGGGCATCAGCCCCAGCATTTT. It translates to CASTTREGHQPQHF. The chain uses TRBV19 and TRBJ1-5, with a weak D call TRBD1 (5 bases). Trimming took off 7 bases at V and 5 bases at J, with 15 bases between the two ends. The CDR3 extends over 14 amino acids. Germline CDR1 and CDR2: LNHDA and SQIVND (reference sequence). The variable domain in full, completed from reference TRBV19 and TRBJ1-5, reads DGGITQSPKYLFRKEGQNVTLSCEQNLNHDAMYWYRQDPGQGLRLIYYSQIVNDFQKGDIAEGYSVSREKKESFPLTVTSAQKNPTAFYLCASTTREGHQPQHFGDGTRLSIL.

The chain uses TRBV11-2 and TRBJ2-7, with D possibly matching TRBD2 (6 bases). Germline V lookup: CDR1 SGHAT, CDR2 FQNNGV. This CDR3 comprises 16 residues. The germline V and J ends were trimmed by 5 bases and 6 bases, with 23 bases remaining between them. The CDR3 loop reads CASSHPLEAAEGEQYF. For the CDR3, the DNA is TGTGCCAGCAGCCATCCCTTGGAGGCGGCGGAGGGCGAGCAGTACTTC. Based on the CDR3 plus reference TRBV11-2 and TRBJ2-7, the full variable domain is EAGVAQSPRYKIIEKRQSVAFWCNPISGHATLYWYQQILGQGPKLLIQFQNNGVVDDSQLPKDRFSAERLKGVDSTLKIQPAKLEDSAVYLCASSHPLEAAEGEQYFGPGTRLTVT.

This chain uses TRBV5-5 with TRBJ2-7; TRBD1 matches at 7 bases. V was clipped by 3 bases and J by 2 bases; unmatched bases: 11. The CDR3 is made up of 16 amino acids. Germline V gene lookup returns CDR1 SGHKS and CDR2 YYEKEE (reference sequence). The CDR3 DNA reads as TGTGCCAGCAGCTCGAGACAGGGCGCCCTCGCCTACGAGCAGTACTTC. This codes for CASSSRQGALAYEQYF.

The CDR3 loop reads CASSLKQVGRDEQFF. The CDR3 DNA is TGCGCCAGCAGCTTGAAACAGGTCGGTAGGGATGAGCAGTTCTTC. The chain is built from TRBV5-1 and TRBJ2-1, with D possibly matching TRBD1 (5 bases). The CDR3 length is 15 residues. The ends were cut back, 1 base at V and 8 bases at J, with 16 bases in the middle. Germline CDR1 is SGHRS and CDR2 is YFSETQ.

The V gene is TRBV7-9, the J gene TRBJ2-1; D gene unclear. With 5 bases removed from V and 2 bases from J, the gap between germline ends came to 16 bases. The CDR3 covers 16 residues. CDR1 SEHNR and CDR2 FQNEAQ come from the germline V gene (reference sequence). The CDR3: CASSPSLSDPYNEQFF. In DNA form, the CDR3 reads TGTGCCAGCAGCCCCTCACTGAGCGACCCCTACAATGAGCAGTTCTTC.

V and J are TRBV5-1 and TRBJ2-6; 7 nucleotides match TRBD1. V dropped 5 bases and J dropped 0; count of bases not matched to a gene: 5. Per the germline V gene, CDR1 is SGHRS and CDR2 is YFSETQ. This CDR3 contains 16 residues. CDR3 coding DNA: TGCGCCAGCAGTCGGACAGGTCGCTCTGGGGCCAACGTCCTGACTTTC. Protein sequence: CASSRTGRSGANVLTF.

The V call is TRBV19, the J call TRBJ2-5, with TRBD2 as a possible D gene (7 bases). The CDR3 spans 16 residues. Germline assignment: CDR1 LNHDA and CDR2 SQIVND (reference sequence). The V end was cut by 0 bases, the J end by 5 bases, with 16 bases between. This chain's CDR3 is CASSIDLGGRGETQYF. The CDR3 bases are TGTGCCAGTAGTATAGATCTGGGGGGGCGCGGGGAGACCCAGTACTTC.

The chain links TRBV27 to TRBJ1-5; tentatively, D is TRBD1 (6 bases). Trimming stripped 4 bases from V and 0 bases from J, with 16 bases between. Germline V CDR1 and CDR2: MNHEY, SMNVEV (reference sequence). This CDR3 region has 17 residues. Written as DNA, the CDR3 is TGTGCCAGCAGTTCGCTACGGGACACAAGTAGCAATCAGCCCCAGCATTTT. The encoded protein is CASSSLRDTSSNQPQHF.

The chain is built from TRBV4-1 and TRBJ2-7, with 8 bases lining up with TRBD1. CDR1 is MGHRA, CDR2 YSYEKL, per germline. This CDR3 is 15 amino acids long. V shed 0 bases, J shed 1 base, and the junction held 2 bases outside the gene matches. CDR3 nucleotide sequence: TGCGCCAGCAGCCAAGAGGACAGGGTGTCCTACGAGCAGTACTTC. Protein product: CASSQEDRVSYEQYF.

The V gene is TRBV10-3, the J gene TRBJ1-2; no definite D call. CDR1 is ENHRY, CDR2 SYGVKD, per germline. This CDR3 has 15 residues. Trimming stripped 3 bases from V and 0 bases from J, with 11 bases between. The CDR3 region has the DNA TGTGCCATCAGTGATATCGAGGGTTCTAACTATGGCTACACCTTC. Amino acids: CAISDIEGSNYGYTF.

A few counts support this clone. The J gene is TRBJ1-5, the V gene TRBV19, with D maybe TRBD1 (6 bases). CDR1 is LNHDA and CDR2 is SQIVND in the germline V gene (reference sequence). The V gene lost 5 bases and the J gene lost 3 bases, with 8 bases spanning the gap. The CDR3 sequence is 13 residues long. CDR3 amino acids: CASSAGANQPQHF. DNA of the CDR3: TGTGCCAGTAGTGCGGGGGCCAATCAGCCCCAGCATTTT.

By share of the sample, this clone is medium-sized. V is TRBV5-1 and J is TRBJ1-1, with D perhaps matching TRBD1 (6 bases). The V end lost 4 bases, the J end lost 3 bases, and 16 bases lay between the germline ends. CDR3 size: 15 residues. CDR1 and CDR2 (germline): SGHRS, YFSETQ. DNA for the CDR3: TGCGCCAGCAGCCAGAGAGGGGGGCACTACACTGAAGCTTTCTTT. Translation gives CASSQRGGHYTEAFF. The full variable domain, rest sourced from reference TRBV5-1 and TRBJ1-1, is KAGVTQTPRYLIKTRGQQVTLSCSPISGHRSVSWYQQTPGQGLQFLFEYFSETQRNKGNFPGRFSGRQFSNSRSEMNVSTLELGDSALYLCASSQRGGHYTEAFFGQGTRLTVV.

The chain joins TRBV7-6 to TRBJ1-5, with no clear D. CDR1 SGHVS and CDR2 FNYEAQ come from the germline V gene. V was pared by 1 base and J by 5 bases, with 6 bases between. This CDR3 has 13 amino acids. CDR3 bases: TGTGCCAGCAGCTTAGAGAGAGATCAGCCCCAGCATTTT. Amino acid sequence: CASSLERDQPQHF.